Listed below are T cell receptor beta chains from one sample, sequenced in a study of T cell repertoires and leukemia-associated antigens. The antigens of these receptors remain unknown. Using its own MiXCR run on the 5' RACE reads, TCRdb lists one record per CDR3 protein. The data hold 11,000 or so distinct CDR3 sequences, with under 55% observed a single time. The sequencing sample was made of CD3+ T cells sorted from blood and cultured. All receptors come from a female donor in good health. Both conserved end residues are part of each CDR3. Fields, in order: J gene, clone size, V gene, D gene, CDR3 DNA, CDR3 protein. D genes are given only for firm matches. Size values are once, few and many counts, or a class for expanded clones, and some rows have none.

J: TRBJ2-5
size: many
V: TRBV28
D: TRBD1
DNA: TGTGCCAGCAACAAACAGGGGGGAGAGACCCAGTACTTC
CDR3: CASNKQGGETQYF

J: TRBJ2-1
size: NA
V: TRBV4-3
D: TRBD2
DNA: TGCGCCAGCAGCCACGGACTAGCGGGAGGGCCCAACAATGAGCAGTTCTTC
CDR3: CASSHGLAGGPNNEQFF

J: TRBJ2-2
size: few
V: TRBV5-1
D: NA
DNA: TGCGCCAGCAGCTCGGTTGCGACGAACACCGGGGAGCTGTTTTTT
CDR3: CASSSVATNTGELFF

J: TRBJ2-7
size: NA
V: TRBV3-1
D: NA
DNA: TGTGCCAGCAGCCAATCATCTGGCGTTAGCGAGCAGTGCTTC
CDR3: CASSQSSGVSEQCF

J: TRBJ1-4
size: few
V: TRBV20-1
D: TRBD1
DNA: TGCAGTGCTAGAGATAATTGGAGGGACAGGGTGGGAAAACTGTTTTTT
CDR3: CSARDNWRDRVGKLFF

J: TRBJ1-2
size: NA
V: TRBV5-1
D: TRBD1
DNA: TGCGCCAGCGGACAGGGTGAAAGTTATGGCTACACCTTC
CDR3: CASGQGESYGYTF

J: TRBJ2-7
size: NA
V: TRBV20-1
D: NA
DNA: TGCAGTGCTAGTCCCTCAGTTGGGGGAGAGCAGTACTTC
CDR3: CSASPSVGGEQYF

J: TRBJ2-1
size: NA
V: TRBV20-1
D: TRBD2
DNA: TGCAGTGCTAGAGATCTGACCAGCGGGAGAGTATGGAATGAGCAGTTCTTC
CDR3: CSARDLTSGRVWNEQFF

J: TRBJ2-1
size: few
V: TRBV5-1
D: TRBD2
DNA: TGCGCCAGCAGCAAGGGACTAGCGGGAGGGAGCTCCTACAATGAGCAGTTCTTC
CDR3: CASSKGLAGGSSYNEQFF

J: TRBJ1-1
size: NA
V: TRBV5-5
D: NA
DNA: TGTGCCGGCAGCTTGGCCTCGGGGGCGAACACTGAAGCTTTCTTT
CDR3: CAGSLASGANTEAFF

J: TRBJ2-4
size: once
V: TRBV6-2/TRBV6-3
D: TRBD1
DNA: TGTGCCAGCAGAATAGGACAGGGAGTAGCCAAAAACATTCAGTACTTC
CDR3: CASRIGQGVAKNIQYF

J: TRBJ2-1
size: NA
V: TRBV5-1
D: NA
DNA: TGCGCCAGCGGCCGGGACACCGAGGGCAATGAGCAGTTCTTC
CDR3: CASGRDTEGNEQFF

J: TRBJ1-2
size: NA
V: TRBV7-2
D: NA
DNA: TGTGCCGGCAGCTTACGGGGGAACGACTATGGCTACACCTTC
CDR3: CAGSLRGNDYGYTF

J: TRBJ2-2
size: many
V: TRBV6-1
D: NA
DNA: TGTGCCAGCCTGCTAGGATGGAACACCGGGGAGCTGTTTTTT
CDR3: CASLLGWNTGELFF

J: TRBJ2-3
size: many
V: TRBV30
D: TRBD2
DNA: TGTGCCTGGAGTGTAGAGTTCCTCCTCCAGCGGACTAGCGGGAGTGTCGATACGCAGTATTTT
CDR3: CAWSVEFLLQRTSGSVDTQYF

J: TRBJ2-1
size: NA
V: TRBV4-3
D: NA
DNA: TGCGCCAGCAGCCAAGATTCTAGCCGCCGAATATACAATGAGCAGTTCTTC
CDR3: CASSQDSSRRIYNEQFF

J: TRBJ2-7
size: many
V: TRBV5-1
D: TRBD1
DNA: TGCGCCAGCAGCCCCGATCCGGGACAGTTCTACGAGCAGTACTTC
CDR3: CASSPDPGQFYEQYF

J: TRBJ1-1
size: many
V: TRBV27
D: TRBD1
DNA: TGTGCCAGCAGTTCACGCTACGGACAGGGTGGGCCTGAAGCTTTCTTT
CDR3: CASSSRYGQGGPEAFF

J: TRBJ2-3
size: NA
V: TRBV5-1
D: TRBD2
DNA: TGCGCCAGCAGCTGGAGCGGGAGTCCCACAGATACGCAGTATTTT
CDR3: CASSWSGSPTDTQYF

J: TRBJ2-1
size: NA
V: TRBV24-1
D: NA
DNA: TGTGCCACCAGTGACCGACGGAGGAGGAATGAGCAGAATGAGCAGTTCTTC
CDR3: CATSDRRRRNEQNEQFF

J: TRBJ2-3
size: once
V: TRBV29-1
D: NA
DNA: TGCAGCGTTGAAGGAACTAAAGATACGCAGTATTTT
CDR3: CSVEGTKDTQYF

J: TRBJ1-1
size: NA
V: TRBV7-9
D: NA
DNA: TGTGCCAGCAGCTTAGGGTGCCAGAACACTGAAGCTTTCTTC
CDR3: CASSLGCQNTEAFF

J: TRBJ2-1
size: many
V: TRBV11-1
D: NA
DNA: TGTGCCAGCAGCTTGGATGGTCAATTAGGCAATGAGCAGTTCTTC
CDR3: CASSLDGQLGNEQFF

J: TRBJ2-2
size: few
V: TRBV15
D: NA
DNA: TGTGCCACCAGCAGGGCGACCCGTAACACCGGGGAGCTGTTTTTT
CDR3: CATSRATRNTGELFF

J: TRBJ2-7
size: medium-sized
V: TRBV5-1
D: NA
DNA: TGCGCCAGCAGCTTGGGGACAGCTACTCACCAAAACCCTCTCGTGCACGAGCAGTACTTC
CDR3: CASSLGTATHQNPLVHEQYF

J: TRBJ1-5
size: many
V: TRBV6-5
D: TRBD1
DNA: TGTGCCAGCGGCTCCGACAGGGGAGTATATCAGCCCCAGCATTTT
CDR3: CASGSDRGVYQPQHF

J: TRBJ1-2
size: many
V: TRBV27
D: NA
DNA: TGTGCCAGCAGTTTAGGGAGAGCTAACTATGGCTACACCTTC
CDR3: CASSLGRANYGYTF

J: TRBJ2-1
size: NA
V: TRBV20-1
D: NA
DNA: TGCAGTGCTAGAGATCTCGACTCTTCGAGCTACAATGAGCAGTTCTTC
CDR3: CSARDLDSSSYNEQFF

J: TRBJ2-3
size: many
V: TRBV7-8
D: NA
DNA: TGTGCCAGCAGCTTAAGGGACCCAGCACGTACGCAGTATTTT
CDR3: CASSLRDPARTQYF

J: TRBJ2-7
size: NA
V: TRBV7-9
D: NA
DNA: TGTGCCAGCAGCTTAATTTTGGGAGACGAGCAGTACTTC
CDR3: CASSLILGDEQYF

J: TRBJ2-1
size: NA
V: TRBV24-1
D: NA
DNA: TGTGCCGCCAGTGACCGACAGAGGAGGGATGAGCAGTTCTTC
CDR3: CAASDRQRRDEQFF

J: TRBJ2-7
size: many
V: TRBV27
D: TRBD2
DNA: TGTGCCAGCAGGGGAAGCGGGAGCCTCGAGCAGTACTTC
CDR3: CASRGSGSLEQYF

J: TRBJ2-4
size: NA
V: TRBV18
D: NA
DNA: TGTGCCAGCTCACTCGTGCCGGGAGCTGTCGCCAAAAACATTCAGTACTTC
CDR3: CASSLVPGAVAKNIQYF

J: TRBJ2-7
size: few
V: TRBV5-1
D: TRBD1
DNA: TGCGCCAGCAGTTGGCAGGGGGCCTCCTACGAGCAGTACTTC
CDR3: CASSWQGASYEQYF

J: TRBJ2-7
size: many
V: TRBV5-4
D: TRBD2
DNA: TGTGCCAGCAGTCCGGGACTAGTTTACGAGCAGTACTTC
CDR3: CASSPGLVYEQYF

J: TRBJ1-6
size: many
V: TRBV11-2
D: TRBD1
DNA: TGTGCCAGCAGCCAATCCGACAGGGGACGGAATTCACCCCTCCACTTT
CDR3: CASSQSDRGRNSPLHF

J: TRBJ2-7
size: NA
V: TRBV20-1
D: TRBD2
DNA: TGCAGTGCTAGAGACATAGGACTAGCGGATACCTACGAGCAGTACTTC
CDR3: CSARDIGLADTYEQYF

J: TRBJ2-1
size: NA
V: TRBV11-3
D: NA
DNA: TGTGCCAGCAGCTCCGGGGAGGTCAATGAGCAGTTCTTC
CDR3: CASSSGEVNEQFF

J: TRBJ2-5
size: medium-sized
V: TRBV6-6
D: TRBD2
DNA: TGTGCCAGAACGACGTGGGAGGGCCCGAAACAAGAGACCCAGTACTTC
CDR3: CARTTWEGPKQETQYF

J: TRBJ2-1
size: medium-sized
V: TRBV6-6
D: NA
DNA: TGTGCCAGCAGTGACCAGCGAAATGAGCAGTTCTTC
CDR3: CASSDQRNEQFF

J: TRBJ2-1
size: few
V: TRBV4-3
D: NA
DNA: TGCGCCAGCAGCCAAGATCGGGCTAGCGTAACCTACAATGAGCAGTTCTTC
CDR3: CASSQDRASVTYNEQFF

J: TRBJ2-7
size: NA
V: TRBV7-9
D: NA
DNA: TGTGCCAGCAGCTCCGACAACCTGTACGAGCAGTACTTC
CDR3: CASSSDNLYEQYF

J: TRBJ2-1
size: many
V: TRBV20-1
D: NA
DNA: TGCAGTGTCCAGTCGCGGTCCTACAATGAGCAGTTCTTC
CDR3: CSVQSRSYNEQFF

J: TRBJ2-3
size: NA
V: TRBV11-3
D: TRBD2
DNA: TGTACCAGCAGCTTAGATCTGGGACTAGCGGGCTGGGGCACAGATACGCAGTATTTT
CDR3: CTSSLDLGLAGWGTDTQYF

J: TRBJ2-5
size: NA
V: TRBV5-1
D: NA
DNA: TGCGCCAGCAGCTTGGACCAAGAGACCCAGTACTTC
CDR3: CASSLDQETQYF

J: TRBJ1-1
size: few
V: TRBV20-1
D: NA
DNA: TGCAGTGCTAGGGGTCAGGGGCCGAACACTGAAGCTTTCTTT
CDR3: CSARGQGPNTEAFF

J: TRBJ1-5
size: NA
V: TRBV15
D: NA
DNA: TGTGCCACCAGCAAGCAGGGTACACGACAGCCCCAGCATTTT
CDR3: CATSKQGTRQPQHF

J: TRBJ2-3
size: NA
V: TRBV13
D: NA
DNA: TGTGCCAACAGCCAGACTACAGATACGCAGTGTTTT
CDR3: CANSQTTDTQCF

J: TRBJ1-6
size: NA
V: TRBV5-5
D: NA
DNA: TGTGCCAGCAGCTTGGGGTTACCGGATTTAATAGGTTCACCCCTCCACTTT
CDR3: CASSLGLPDLIGSPLHF

J: TRBJ1-3
size: NA
V: TRBV2
D: NA
DNA: TGTGCCAGCAGCCGAACAGGCGCTCCCTCTGGAAACACCATATATTTT
CDR3: CASSRTGAPSGNTIYF

J: TRBJ1-6
size: NA
V: TRBV5-6
D: NA
DNA: TGTGCCAGCAGCTCAGGACGGAGGAATTCACCCCTCCACTTT
CDR3: CASSSGRRNSPLHF

J: TRBJ1-3
size: many
V: TRBV11-2
D: TRBD1
DNA: TGTGCCAGCAGCCTGAGTACAGGGGGCGCAGCTGGAAACACCATATATTTT
CDR3: CASSLSTGGAAGNTIYF

J: TRBJ1-1
size: few
V: TRBV20-1
D: NA
DNA: TGCAGTGCTAGAGATCTCATGGGAATGGGGGTTCACATGAACACTGAAGCTTTCTTT
CDR3: CSARDLMGMGVHMNTEAFF

J: TRBJ2-3
size: many
V: TRBV13
D: NA
DNA: TGTGCCAGCAGCTCTTGGGGGGGGCCCACAGATACGCAGTATTTT
CDR3: CASSSWGGPTDTQYF

J: TRBJ1-4
size: NA
V: TRBV6-2/TRBV6-3
D: NA
DNA: TGTGCCAGCAGTTACCGGTTTAGAGAAAAACTGTTTTTT
CDR3: CASSYRFREKLFF